Shown below are 31 T cell receptor beta chains from a single sample sequenced in a study of OX40 agonist ivuxolimab in advanced cancers. Produced via immunoSEQ multiplex PCR; TCRdb's table is partial and in-frame only. The sample records 60,000 to 75,000 clones, 75% to 90% being singletons. Sequenced material: CD4+ or CD8+ T cells sorted from blood, taken in a trial of the OX40 agonist ivuxolimab. The receptor set was obtained from an adult with an advanced solid tumor such as melanoma, head and neck, liver or kidney cancer.

This chain uses TRBV4-3 with TRBJ2-7, with 7 bases matching TRBD1. The CDR3 is made up of 16 amino acids. With 0 bases clipped from V and 2 bases from J, the junction kept 7 bases outside the gene matches. CDR1 is LGHNA and CDR2 is YSLEER in the germline V gene. Here the CDR3 reads CASSQDLGRGTYEQYF. The DNA for the CDR3 is TGCGCCAGCAGCCAAGATCTGGGCAGGGGGACCTACGAGCAGTACTTC.

The genes are TRBV30 and TRBJ2-1; no definite D call. With 3 bases removed from V and 7 bases from J, the gap between germline ends came to 22 bases. Germline V gene sequence: CDR1 GTSNPN, CDR2 SVGIG (reference sequence). This CDR3 spans 16 amino acids. The CDR3, as DNA: TGTGCCTGGAGCCTGGGTGGTTCTAGGCTGTTAAATGAGCAGTTCTTC. Protein sequence: CAWSLGGSRLLNEQFF. The full variable domain, rest sourced from reference TRBV30 and TRBJ2-1, is SQTIHQWPATLVQPVGSPLSLECTVEGTSNPNLYWYRQAAGRGLQLLFYSVGIGQISSEVPQNLSASRPQDRQFILSSKKLLLSDSGFYLCAWSLGGSRLLNEQFFGPGTRLTVL.

The chain uses TRBV5-1 and TRBJ1-1; 8 bases align to TRBD1. The CDR3 sequence is 15 residues long. After removal of 4 bases from V and 2 bases from J, the junction contained 7 bases not matched to a gene. Germline values: CDR1 SGHRS, CDR2 YFSETQ. The CDR3 DNA is TGCGCCAGCAGCCCGATGACAGGGGACAACACTGAAGCTTTCTTT. Its translation is CASSPMTGDNTEAFF.

This chain uses TRBV29-1 with TRBJ2-1; 8 bases map to TRBD2. V lost 6 bases and J lost 12; bases outside the gene matches: 13. Per germline, CDR1 SQVTM and CDR2 ANQGSEA. This CDR3 has 13 amino acids. This chain's CDR3 is CSVDSITSGGQFF. The CDR3 bases are TGCAGCGTCGACTCCATAACTAGCGGCGGGCAGTTCTTC.

The V call is TRBV2, the J call TRBJ1-3, with D unclear. The CDR3 has 12 residues. Germline V gene data show CDR1 as SNHLY and CDR2 as FYNNEI. V lost 6 bases and J lost 3, with 6 bases in between. Here the CDR3 reads CASRESGNTIYF. The CDR3 DNA sequence: TGTGCCAGCAGAGAGAGTGGAAACACCATATATTTT.

The CDR3 loop reads CASSSEDRVAQETQYF. The CDR3 region has the DNA TGTGCCAGCAGCTCCGAAGACAGGGTGGCCCAAGAGACCCAGTACTTC. The V call is TRBV7-6, the J call TRBJ2-5; TRBD1 matches at 7 bases. The V and J ends lost 4 bases and 1 base, in that order; junction bases with no gene match: 9. The CDR3 length is 16 residues. Germline V CDR1 and CDR2: SGHVS, FNYEAQ.

This sequence joins TRBV6-6 and TRBJ1-1; the D is unclear. Trimming shortened V by 6 bases and J by 3 bases, and 14 bases separated the two germline ends. CDR1 and CDR2 from the germline V gene are MNHNY and SVGAGI (reference sequence). This CDR3 comprises 14 residues. The CDR3 protein is CASRDHEGHTEAFF. The CDR3 coding sequence is TGTGCCAGCAGGGATCATGAGGGCCACACTGAAGCTTTCTTT.

The gene calls are TRBV6-1 and TRBJ2-7, with 8 bases identical to TRBD1. The CDR3 is made up of 14 amino acids. V shed 6 bases and J 1 base; nucleotides not matched to a gene: 5. Germline V gene lookup returns CDR1 MNHNS and CDR2 SASEGT. The CDR3 nucleotides are TGTGCCAGCAGACCAGGGGGCAGTTCCTACGAGCAGTACTTC. Translating gives CASRPGGSSYEQYF.

This chain links TRBV5-5 with TRBJ2-7, with unresolved D. The CDR3 covers 14 residues. Germline lookup yields CDR1 SGHKS and CDR2 YYEKEE (reference sequence). V lost 0 bases and J 4 bases, leaving 11 bases between the germline ends. The DNA for the CDR3 is TGTGCCAGCAGCTTGGCCGGGTCCTTTTACGAGCAGTACTTC. Protein product: CASSLAGSFYEQYF.

The chain recombines TRBV2 with TRBJ1-2; D is possibly TRBD1 (6 bases). Between the trimmed V and J ends, which lost 4 bases and 2 bases, there was a span of 17 bases. Per the germline V gene, CDR1 is SNHLY and CDR2 is FYNNEI. This CDR3 region has 16 residues. CDR3 amino acids: CASSATGYLPNYGYTF. The CDR3 coding sequence is TGTGCCAGCAGTGCAACAGGGTACCTACCAAACTATGGCTACACCTTC.

This clone was counted between two and nine times. As DNA, the CDR3 is TGCGCCAGCAGCTTGGCCGCGAGCTCTGGAAACACCATATATTTT. Amino acids: CASSLAASSGNTIYF. The V gene is TRBV5-1, the J gene TRBJ1-3; no clear D. This CDR3 spans 15 amino acids. The germline CDR1 and CDR2 sequences are SGHRS and YFSETQ. V was pared by 0 bases and J by 0 bases, with 7 bases between.

The J gene is TRBJ2-7, the V gene TRBV7-3, with 13 positions matching TRBD2. Germline values: CDR1 SGHTA, CDR2 FQGTGA. The ends lost 3 bases at V and 3 bases at J; junction bases unmatched: 2. There are 15 residues in the CDR3. CDR3: CASSLGLAGIYEQYF. CDR3 nucleotides: TGTGCCAGCAGCTTGGGACTAGCGGGGATCTACGAGCAGTACTTC.

This rearrangement joins TRBV18 to TRBJ2-7; 8 bases match TRBD2. V lost 4 bases to trimming and J lost 1 base; unmatched junction nucleotides: 0. Germline CDR1 reads KGHSH; CDR2 reads LQKENI. This CDR3 is 13 amino acids long. The CDR3 protein is CASSLAGSYEQYF. For the CDR3, the DNA is TGTGCCAGCTCACTAGCGGGGTCCTACGAGCAGTACTTC.

The CDR3 reads CASSLGGTEHTQYF. The CDR3 DNA is TGCGCCAGCAGCTTAGGCGGGACAGAGCATACGCAGTATTTT. The gene calls are TRBV5-1 and TRBJ2-3, with TRBD1 as a possible D gene (7 bases). Trimming shortened V by 2 bases and J by 7 bases, and 14 bases separated the two germline ends. CDR1 SGHRS and CDR2 YFSETQ come from the germline V gene. The CDR3 consists of 14 residues.

CDR3 loop: CASSFVGRGTSNYGYTF. The CDR3 DNA follows: TGTGCCAGCAGTTTCGTTGGCAGGGGAACTTCTAACTATGGCTACACCTTC. The chain uses TRBV28 and TRBJ1-2; D might be TRBD1 (6 bases). The V gene's germline CDR1 is MDHEN and CDR2 SYDVKM. The CDR3 runs 17 residues. Trimming removed 3 bases at V and 0 bases at J, with 17 bases between.

This clone was found a few times. CDR3 nucleotide sequence: TGTGCCAGCAGTGAGTGGGGCACCGCGCCCCAGCATTTT. Translation gives CASSEWGTAPQHF. The chain employs TRBV6-1 and TRBJ1-5; the D gene is possibly TRBD1 (5 bases). V dropped 3 bases and J dropped 9 bases, with 12 bases sitting between them. The germline gives CDR1 MNHNS, CDR2 SASEGT. CDR3 length: 13 residues.

The genes are TRBV5-6 and TRBJ2-3; D not certain. Germline V gene sequence: CDR1 SGHDT, CDR2 YYEEEE. Deletions cut 0 bases from V and 6 bases from J, with 2 bases between. The CDR3 length is 11 residues. The CDR3 nucleotides are TGTGCCAGCAGCTTGGGGGATACGCAGTATTTT. Its protein product is CASSLGDTQYF.

J is TRBJ1-2 and V is TRBV6-1; 9 bases align to TRBD1. Germline CDR1 is MNHNS and CDR2 is SASEGT. This CDR3 region has 13 residues. V gave up 6 bases and J gave up 10 bases; unmatched junction bases: 9. CDR3 amino acids: CASSRDREKAYTF. CDR3 nucleotides: TGTGCCAGCAGCCGGGACAGGGAAAAGGCCTACACCTTC.

This chain connects TRBV7-9 to TRBJ1-3, with D possibly matching TRBD1 (5 bases). Germline CDR1 and CDR2: SEHNR and FQNEAQ (reference sequence). Between the trimmed V and J ends, which lost 4 bases and 0 bases, there was a span of 13 bases. The CDR3 loop spans 16 amino acids. DNA for the CDR3: TGTGCCAGCAGCTCCCCGGGACGGAGCTCTGGAAACACCATATATTTT. Its translation: CASSSPGRSSGNTIYF.

In its sample, this clone ranks as medium-sized. V gene TRBV7-6 combines with J gene TRBJ2-2; D unresolved. CDR3 size: 13 residues. V shed 4 bases and J shed 9 bases, with 12 bases lying between them. CDR1 and CDR2 from the germline V gene are SGHVS and FNYEAQ. CDR3 sequence: CASSYDTHRELFF. In DNA, the CDR3 is TGTGCCAGCAGCTACGACACCCACAGGGAGCTGTTTTTT. Complete variable domain (other parts from reference TRBV7-6 and TRBJ2-2): GAGVSQSPRYKVTKRGQDVALRCDPISGHVSLYWYRQALGQGPEFLTYFNYEAQQDKSGLPNDRFSAERPEGSISTLTIQRTEQRDSAMYRCASSYDTHRELFFGEGSRLTVL.

The rearrangement uses TRBV4-1 and TRBJ2-7, with 7 bases that match TRBD2. V gave up 3 bases and J gave up 1 base; unmatched junction bases: 15. Germline CDR1 MGHRA, CDR2 YSYEKL. The CDR3 totals 18 residues. CDR3 sequence reads: CASSQIDFLPGGSYEQYF. Here the CDR3 DNA reads TGCGCCAGCAGCCAGATCGATTTCCTCCCGGGGGGATCCTACGAGCAGTACTTC.

V gene TRBV29-1 combines with J gene TRBJ2-1; 9 bases map to TRBD2. Trimming at V came to 2 bases and at J to 11 bases, leaving 13 bases not matched to a gene. CDR3 length equals 15 residues. From germline, CDR1 is SQVTM and CDR2 ANQGSEA. CDR3 in DNA: TGCAGCGTTGAATTCACTAGCGGGCGGATCCTACAGCAGTTCTTC. Amino acids: CSVEFTSGRILQQFF.

Remarks on this clone: Mismatch with germline at one junction end may stem from a read error. The gene calls are TRBV11-2 and TRBJ2-5; no definite D call. Germline CDR1 reads SGHAT; CDR2 reads FQNNGV. The CDR3 is 13 residues long. Here the CDR3 DNA reads TGTGCCAGCAGCTTAAGTCCCGCGGACCCTCCCGACTTC. This codes for CASSLSPADPPDF.

The chain joins TRBV14 to TRBJ2-5, with 10 bases aligning to TRBD1. Germline CDR1 SGHDN, CDR2 FVKESK. The length of the CDR3 is 14 residues. V lost 4 bases to trimming and J lost 5 bases; unmatched junction nucleotides: 4. The CDR3 coding sequence is TGTGCCAGCAGCCCGACAGGGGGCTTTGAGACCCAGTACTTC. It encodes CASSPTGGFETQYF.

About this clone: Its ends do not fully match the called genes, so a read error is possible. The gene calls are TRBV7-2 and TRBJ2-3; 7 bases match TRBD1. Germline loops: CDR1 SGHTA, CDR2 FQGNSA. This CDR3 has 15 amino acids. DNA for the CDR3: TGTGCCAGCCGCTTGGGGACAGCGAGAGCAGATACGCAGTATTTT. Its translation is CASRLGTARADTQYF.

This chain uses TRBV19 with TRBJ2-1; TRBD1 aligns across 10 bases. With V trimmed by 5 bases and J by 5 bases, 6 bases remained unmatched. This CDR3 is 15 amino acids long. The germline V gene encodes CDR1 LNHDA and CDR2 SQIVND (reference sequence). CDR3 sequence reads: CASSARGQGHNEQFF. In DNA form, the CDR3 reads TGTGCCAGTAGTGCAAGGGGACAGGGGCACAATGAGCAGTTCTTC.

The V gene is TRBV19, the J gene TRBJ1-1; 10 positions agree with TRBD1. The V gene end was trimmed by 7 bases and the J gene end by 6 bases; junction bases not matched to a gene: 8. The CDR3 loop spans 14 amino acids. Per germline, CDR1 LNHDA and CDR2 SQIVND (reference sequence). The CDR3 here is CASTVGTGASEAFF. As DNA, the CDR3 is TGTGCCAGTACCGTCGGGACAGGGGCTTCTGAAGCTTTCTTT.

The V call is TRBV19, the J call TRBJ1-1; maybe TRBD1 (6 bases). Germline CDR1 is LNHDA and CDR2 is SQIVND (reference sequence). Trimming stripped 8 bases from V and 3 bases from J, with 16 bases between. This CDR3 spans 14 amino acids. The CDR3 region is CASRGGARDTEAFF. The DNA of the CDR3 is TGTGCCAGTCGGGGGGGGGCGCGGGACACTGAAGCTTTCTTT.

V and J are TRBV6-1 and TRBJ1-4; TRBD1 matches 7 bases. V lost 5 bases, J lost 4 bases, and 4 bases stayed unmatched. The CDR3 sequence is 14 residues long. Per the germline V gene, CDR1 is MNHNS and CDR2 is SASEGT. DNA for the CDR3: TGTGCCAGCAGTAAGACAGGGTTTAATGAAAAACTGTTTTTT. This gives the protein CASSKTGFNEKLFF.

In the case of this clone: Other DNA sequences in this sample translate to the same CDR3. This chain links TRBV7-2 with TRBJ1-2; D unresolved. This CDR3 has 14 residues. Germline CDR1 reads SGHTA; CDR2 reads FQGNSA. With 0 bases removed from V and 4 bases from J, the gap between germline ends came to 9 bases. DNA of the CDR3: TGTGCCAGCAGCTTAGCCCCCAGCACCTATGGCTACACCTTC. Residues: CASSLAPSTYGYTF. Drawing the rest from reference TRBV7-2 and TRBJ1-2, the complete variable domain is GAGVSQSPSNKVTEKGKDVELRCDPISGHTALYWYRQSLGQGLEFLIYFQGNSAPDKSGLPSDRFSAERTGGSVSTLTIQRTQQEDSAVYLCASSLAPSTYGYTFGSGTRLTVV.

V and J are TRBV15 and TRBJ2-1; D is possibly TRBD2 (7 bases). Germline V gene sequence: CDR1 LNHNV, CDR2 YYDKDF (reference sequence). Trimming removed 5 bases at V and 3 bases at J, with 17 bases between. The CDR3 has 16 amino acids. CDR3 nucleotide sequence: TGTGCCACCAGCCCCAAACGCGGGGGCCGCTACAATGAGCAGTTCTTC. It is translated as CATSPKRGGRYNEQFF.